These T cell receptor beta chains were read from a single sample in a study of cytomegalovirus exposure and HLA in healthy donors. Sequencing was performed with immunoSEQ multiplex PCR; in TCRdb, only in-frame clones are kept and a portion is missing. The sample has about 90,000 clones, less than 65% seen once. What was sequenced was PBMCs. The receptors stem from a woman in her thirties in good health and CMV-seropositive. Each CDR3 is given with its conserved first and last residue. D genes are given only for firm matches. Expanded clones get a size class; other rows say once, few or many, or leave the size out.

cdr3_aa cdr3_nt clone_size j_call v_call d_call
CASSATSGGYEQYF TGTGCCAGCAGCGCGACTAGCGGGGGCTACGAGCAGTACTTC NA TRBJ2-7 TRBV7-9 TRBD2
CASSLTSGGAGGSYNEQFF TGCGCCAGCAGCCTGACTAGCGGGGGGGCCGGGGGCTCCTACAATGAGCAGTTCTTC NA TRBJ2-1 TRBV4-1 TRBD2
CASSLSRGEAFF TGTGCCAGCAGCTTATCAAGGGGTGAAGCTTTCTTT NA TRBJ1-1 TRBV7-9 NA
CASSPDLPQGNTEAFF TGTGCCAGCAGTCCTGACCTACCCCAGGGGAACACTGAAGCTTTCTTT few TRBJ1-1 TRBV6-6 NA
CASSLVGSILSSGNTIYF TGCGCCAGCAGCTTGGTGGGCAGCATTCTGAGCTCTGGAAACACCATATATTTT NA TRBJ1-3 TRBV5-1 NA
CASSPGLAGNTQYF TGTGCCAGCTCACCAGGACTAGCGGGAAATACGCAGTATTTT NA TRBJ2-3 TRBV18 TRBD2
CASSFGAAGPDTQYF TGTGCCAGCAGCTTTGGCGCAGCGGGCCCAGATACGCAGTATTTT NA TRBJ2-3 TRBV5-5 NA
CASSRPGQETDGYTF TGTGCCAGCAGCAGACCGGGACAGGAGACGGATGGCTACACCTTC NA TRBJ1-2 TRBV5-4 TRBD1
CASSLGASTDTQYF TGCGCCAGCAGCTTGGGTGCTAGCACTGATACGCAGTATTTT NA TRBJ2-3 TRBV5-1 NA
CASSEQGGQRTEAFF TGCGCCAGCAGCGAACAGGGGGGGCAGAGAACTGAAGCTTTCTTT NA TRBJ1-1 TRBV5-1 TRBD1
CASSPWGQGNTEAFF TGTGCCAGCAGCCCCTGGGGCCAGGGCAACACTGAAGCTTTCTTT NA TRBJ1-1 TRBV7-8 NA
CASSPQSRGTEAFF TGTGCCAGCAGCCCACAGAGCCGGGGCACTGAAGCTTTCTTT NA TRBJ1-1 TRBV6-6 NA
CASSPHRVGTDTQYF TGTGCCAGCAGCCCTCACAGGGTTGGGACAGATACGCAGTATTTT few TRBJ2-3 TRBV7-3 NA
CASSSPSRDTQYF TGTGCCAGTAGTAGCCCCTCGAGAGATACGCAGTATTTT few TRBJ2-3 TRBV19 NA
CASSLGQGPGYPF TGCGCCAGCAGCTTGGGCCAGGGCCCTGGCTACCCCTTC few TRBJ1-2 TRBV5-1 NA
CASKFGSGDQETQYF TGCGCCAGCAAATTCGGGAGCGGGGACCAAGAGACCCAGTACTTC NA TRBJ2-5 TRBV5-1 TRBD2
CASSLEPSGILFYEQYF TGCGCCAGCAGCTTGGAGCCCTCCGGGATCCTATTTTACGAGCAGTACTTC once TRBJ2-7 TRBV5-1 NA
CASSLWLAGDTGELFF TGTGCCAGCTCCCTTTGGCTAGCAGGGGACACCGGGGAGCTGTTTTTT NA TRBJ2-2 TRBV28 NA
CASSPQGDYGYTF TGTGCCAGCTCACCTCAGGGGGACTATGGCTACACCTTC NA TRBJ1-2 TRBV18 TRBD1
CASSPQDRQTGELFF TGCGCCAGCAGCCCCCAGGACAGGCAGACCGGGGAGCTGTTTTTT NA TRBJ2-2 TRBV5-1 TRBD1
CASGSPLARGFTDTQYF TGTGCTAGTGGTTCTCCCTTGGCCAGGGGATTCACAGATACGCAGTATTTT NA TRBJ2-3 TRBV12-5 NA
CASSSGGSGANVLTF TGTGCCAGCAGCTCCGGGGGGTCTGGGGCCAACGTCCTGACTTTC NA TRBJ2-6 TRBV7-2 TRBD2
CASSYYAGNYGYTF TGTGCCAGCAGTTATTACGCAGGAAACTATGGCTACACCTTC NA TRBJ1-2 TRBV6-5 NA
CASSYSQGRGGYTF TGTGCCAGCAGTTACTCCCAGGGCCGTGGAGGCTACACCTTC NA TRBJ1-2 TRBV6-5 NA
CASSPRGVAQYF TGTGCCAGCAGCCCCCGGGGGGTGGCCCAGTACTTC NA TRBJ2-5 TRBV14 TRBD2
CASSFLNTEAFF TGTGCCAGCAGTTTTTTAAACACTGAAGCTTTCTTT once TRBJ1-1 TRBV28 NA
CASSLGSQHGYTF TGTGCCAGCAGTTTAGGGTCACAGCATGGCTACACCTTC NA TRBJ1-2 TRBV27 NA
CATTTQGPYYGYTF TGTGCCACCACCACTCAGGGGCCTTACTATGGCTACACCTTC NA TRBJ1-2 TRBV2 NA
CASTVTSGGRADTQYF TGTGCCAGCACCGTTACTAGCGGGGGCCGAGCAGATACGCAGTATTTT NA TRBJ2-3 TRBV5-6 TRBD2
CASSPRGYTF TGTGCCAGCAGCCCGCGCGGCTACACCTTC NA TRBJ1-2 TRBV5-8 NA
CASSADRAEANVLTF TGTGCCAGCAGCGCCGACAGGGCTGAGGCCAACGTCCTGACTTTC NA TRBJ2-6 TRBV7-3 TRBD1
CASSVTASGAGETQYF TGTGCCAGCAGCGTTACAGCCAGCGGGGCAGGGGAGACCCAGTACTTC NA TRBJ2-5 TRBV9 TRBD2
CASYTLSDTQYF TGTGCCAGCTATACTTTATCAGATACGCAGTATTTT once TRBJ2-3 TRBV28 NA
CASSSDRNTIYF TGTGCCAGCAGTTCAGACAGAAACACCATATATTTT NA TRBJ1-3 TRBV27 NA
CASRDRGTHSYEQYF TGTGCCAGCCGAGATAGGGGGACACACTCCTACGAGCAGTACTTC NA TRBJ2-7 TRBV7-2 NA
CASSLRGTNEKLFF TGTGCCAGCAGTCTAAGGGGGACTAATGAAAAACTGTTTTTT NA TRBJ1-4 TRBV2 NA
CATPRWGDSPLHF TGTGCCACCCCGCGGTGGGGCGATTCACCCCTCCACTTT NA TRBJ1-6 TRBV15 NA
CASSPPTTEVSEQYF TGTGCCAGCAGCCCCCCGACTACAGAAGTCTCCGAGCAGTACTTC NA TRBJ2-7 TRBV13 NA
CASLPVSGANVLTF TGCGCCAGTCTGCCGGTCTCTGGGGCCAACGTCCTGACTTTC NA TRBJ2-6 TRBV5-1 NA
CASSSSGTSDYEQYF TGTGCCAGCTCTTCCTCCGGGACTAGTGACTACGAGCAGTACTTC NA TRBJ2-7 TRBV18 TRBD2
CASSDRRNTGELFF TGTGCCAGTAGTGACAGGAGGAACACCGGGGAGCTGTTTTTT NA TRBJ2-2 TRBV19 NA
CASRRIPDTGELFF TGTGCCAGCAGGCGTATCCCGGACACCGGGGAGCTGTTTTTT NA TRBJ2-2 TRBV7-8 NA
CASSFRSGRTGNTIYF TGTGCCAGCAGCTTTCGGTCAGGGCGGACTGGAAACACCATATATTTT NA TRBJ1-3 TRBV5-4 NA